Here is one T cell receptor (beta chain) with its context. This record belongs to a study of blood T cell repertoires in COVID-19. Clones were read by immunoSEQ multiplex PCR, and TCRdb kept only the in-frame ones, dropping some. This table holds a few hundred thousand clones, roughly 84% found once. The CDR3 length is 15 residues. CDR1 and CDR2 (germline): SNHLY, FYNNEI. V lost 5 bases, J lost 1 base, and 14 bases lay in between. This receptor was identified in a young man in a cohort exposed to, infected with or recovered from COVID-19 (not recorded which). V and J are TRBV2 and TRBJ1-1; no definite D call. Sequenced material: PBMCs or T cells enriched from blood (not recorded which). The CDR3 DNA sequence: TGTGCCAGCAGTCTAAGAGGGAGACAGAACACTGAAGCTTTCTTT. It is translated as CASSLRGRQNTEAFF.